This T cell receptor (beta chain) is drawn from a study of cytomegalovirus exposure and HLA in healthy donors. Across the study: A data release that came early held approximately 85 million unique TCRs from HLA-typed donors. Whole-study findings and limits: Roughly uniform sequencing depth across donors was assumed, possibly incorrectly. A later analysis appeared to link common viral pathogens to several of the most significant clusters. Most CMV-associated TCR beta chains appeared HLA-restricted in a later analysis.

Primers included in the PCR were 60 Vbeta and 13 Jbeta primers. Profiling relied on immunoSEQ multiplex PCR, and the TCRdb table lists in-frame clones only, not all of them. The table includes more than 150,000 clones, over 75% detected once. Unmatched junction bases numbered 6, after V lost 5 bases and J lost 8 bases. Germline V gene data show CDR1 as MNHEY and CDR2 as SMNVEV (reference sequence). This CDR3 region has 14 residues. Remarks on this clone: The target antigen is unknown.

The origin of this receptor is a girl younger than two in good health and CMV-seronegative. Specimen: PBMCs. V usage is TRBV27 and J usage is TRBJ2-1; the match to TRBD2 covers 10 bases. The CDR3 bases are TGTGCCAGCAGTGAGCGGGGGGGCCTGGATGAGCAGTTCTTC. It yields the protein CASSERGGLDEQFF.